The source of this T cell receptor beta chain is a study of blood T cell repertoires in COVID-19. In the study overall: Sources were T cells, B-cell-depleted T cells, or PBMCs; the material itself was cDNA or gDNA.

Germline lookup yields CDR1 LGHDT and CDR2 YNNKEL (reference sequence). V lost 5 bases and J lost 7; bases outside the gene matches: 5. CDR3 size: 13 residues. Under the authors' procedure: Scientists estimated how many nucleated cells there were by amplifying reference gene primers. The repertoire was sequenced with immunoSEQ multiplex PCR; TCRdb's copy has only in-frame clones and lacks some. Clone size and the V and J calls come from that table; the DNA yielded D and trimming. The sample has 150,000 to 200,000 clones; about 86% are singletons. Sequenced: peripheral blood. The chain couples TRBV3-1 (or the pseudogene TRBV3-2) to TRBJ1-2, with 9 bases fitting TRBD1. The sequence was obtained from a man aged 45-65 years with active or convalescent COVID-19. CDR3 coding DNA: TGTGCCAGCAGCTCGGGACAGGGTCTTGGCTACACCTTC. Translated: CASSSGQGLGYTF.